This record covers a single T cell receptor (beta chain). Its antigen is not identified. Investigators reverse transcribed all isolated RNA, so they sequenced expressed TCRB transcripts. Data came from immunoSEQ multiplex PCR; TCRdb stores just in-frame clones and leaves some out. This sample has about 260,000 clones, with 68% found just once. The data were taken from a study of beta chain features in type 1 diabetes. CDR1 is LGHNA and CDR2 is YSLEER in the germline V gene. With 0 bases removed from V and 3 bases from J, the gap between germline ends came to 10 bases. The CDR3 contains 15 residues. Findings and caveats of the study: More deletions and fewer insertions at VDJ junctions were found in patients with type 1 diabetes.

This rearrangement joins TRBV4-3 to TRBJ2-3; D remains unclear. The material sequenced was naive CD4+ T cells from blood. The receptor was isolated from a man aged 25 to 40 in good health. The CDR3 coding sequence is TGCGCCAGCAGCCAAGAATTACTGGGGACAGATACGCAGTATTTT. Translation gives CASSQELLGTDTQYF.